Listed below are T cell receptor beta chains from one sample, sequenced in a study of OX40 agonist ivuxolimab in advanced cancers. Repertoires were generated with immunoSEQ multiplex PCR, while TCRdb's copy carries only in-frame clones and drops some. Of more than 50,000 clones listed, 70% to 90% are singletons. The sample here was CD4+ or CD8+ T cells sorted from blood, taken in a trial of the OX40 agonist ivuxolimab. These receptors came from an adult with an advanced solid tumor such as melanoma, head and neck, liver or kidney cancer. Each CDR3 is given with its conserved first and last residue. D genes are given only for firm matches. Clone size is stated in some rows and not others, as once, few, many or a class when expanded.

j_call	d_call	clone_size	v_call	cdr3_nt	cdr3_aa
TRBJ1-1	.	few	TRBV7-9	TGTGCCAGCAGCTCCGGGACGGAGAACACTGAAGCTTTCTTT	CASSSGTENTEAFF
TRBJ2-1	TRBD1	.	TRBV4-1	TGCGCCAGCAGCCCCCCCCCGGGACAGGGGTTAAGCGGTGAGCAGTTCTTC	CASSPPPGQGLSGEQFF
TRBJ2-2	.	few	TRBV2	TGTGCCAGCAGTGACGAGCGGCGATCCGGGGAGCTGTTTTTT	CASSDERRSGELFF
TRBJ2-1	.	.	TRBV12-5	TGTGCTAGTGGTTCTCCTCAAAGGGGATGGGGCAATGAGCAGTTCTTC	CASGSPQRGWGNEQFF
TRBJ2-7	TRBD1	.	TRBV28	TGTGCCAGCCAATGGAGGACAGGGAATTACGAGCAGTACTTC	CASQWRTGNYEQYF
TRBJ2-2	.	once	TRBV6-6	TGTGCCAGCAGACGGGAAGGGGTCACCGGGGAGCTGTTTTTT	CASRREGVTGELFF
TRBJ2-5	.	.	TRBV19	TGTGCCAGTAGTGTCGATCAAGAGACCCAGTACTTC	CASSVDQETQYF
TRBJ1-2	.	few	TRBV28	TGTGCCAGCAGTTTTAACCCAAACTATGGCTACACCTTC	CASSFNPNYGYTF
TRBJ1-5	.	.	TRBV9	TGTGCCAGCAGCGTAGACAGGGGCAATCAGCCCCAGCATTTT	CASSVDRGNQPQHF
TRBJ1-1	.	.	TRBV4-1	TGCGCCAGCAGCCAAGACGGCTCGAATGCGGACCATGAAGCTTTCTTT	CASSQDGSNADHEAFF
TRBJ2-7	.	.	TRBV18	TGTGCCAGCTCACCGGGGGGGGCCTCCTACGAGCAGTACTTC	CASSPGGASYEQYF
TRBJ1-1	.	.	TRBV28	TGTGCCAGCAGTTGGGCGGACACTGAAGCTTTCTTT	CASSWADTEAFF
TRBJ2-1	.	.	TRBV19	TGTGCCAGTAGCCCCGACGGGGAGAGCGGTAACAATGAGCAGTTCTTC	CASSPDGESGNNEQFF
TRBJ2-1	TRBD1	.	TRBV27	TGTGCCGTGGCAGGGGGCTTTAATGAGCAGTTCTTC	CAVAGGFNEQFF
TRBJ2-4	TRBD2	.	TRBV27	TGTGCCAGCAGTCCCTCGGGGGGGCTGAACATTCAGTACTTC	CASSPSGGLNIQYF
TRBJ2-7	.	.	TRBV27	TGTGCCAGCAGAGGATTTCGGTTCAAGACCTGCGAGCAGTACTTC	CASRGFRFKTCEQYF
TRBJ1-1	.	.	TRBV28	TGTGCCAGCAAACGACAGGATAGGGCAGCTTTCTTT	CASKRQDRAAFF
TRBJ2-3	.	.	TRBV23-1	TGCGCCAGCAGTCCGGTTTCTCAGGACCCCCGAACAGATACGCAGTATTTT	CASSPVSQDPRTDTQYF
TRBJ1-5	.	.	TRBV7-3	TGTGCCAGCAGCTTAGACGGGAATCAGCCCCAGCATTTT	CASSLDGNQPQHF
TRBJ2-5	TRBD1	.	TRBV7-9	TGTGCCAGCAGCTTTCCAGGACAGGGTGGGGGAGAGACCCAGTACTTC	CASSFPGQGGGETQYF
TRBJ1-2	.	.	TRBV7-9	TGTGCCAGCAGCCGGCGGGGGGCGCTTGGCTACACCTTC	CASSRRGALGYTF
TRBJ1-1	.	.	TRBV6-5	TGTGCCAGCAGTTACGGGGGGGGCGGGAACACTGAAGCTTTCTTT	CASSYGGGGNTEAFF
TRBJ2-7	TRBD2	.	TRBV7-9	TGTGCCAGCAGCTTAGACGTTATGGGACTAGAAACCTACGAGCAGTACTTC	CASSLDVMGLETYEQYF
TRBJ2-3	TRBD2	.	TRBV14	TGTGCCAGCAGCCAATTCGGTTCTCAGGGACTATCAAACACAGATACGCAGTATTTT	CASSQFGSQGLSNTDTQYF
TRBJ2-1	.	.	TRBV18	TGTGCCAGCTCAACGTATTCAGGGGATGAGCAGTTCTTC	CASSTYSGDEQFF
TRBJ2-1	.	.	TRBV7-9	TGTGCCAGCAGCTTAGAGCTAGGATCCTACAATGAGCAGTTCTTC	CASSLELGSYNEQFF
TRBJ2-3	.	.	TRBV4-1	TGCGCCAGCAGCCAAAGGCCAGGGGATCGCACAGATACGCAGTATTTT	CASSQRPGDRTDTQYF
TRBJ2-5	.	once	TRBV4-2	TGTGCCAGCAGCCAAGGTCCGAGTTTCGAAGAGACCCAGTACTTC	CASSQGPSFEETQYF
TRBJ2-5	.	.	TRBV6-5	TGTGCCAGCAGTAATACAGGGGAGGTAGAGACCCAGTACTTC	CASSNTGEVETQYF
TRBJ2-3	.	.	TRBV18	TGTGCCAGCTCACCACCGGACGACTTTAGCACAGATACGCAGTATTTT	CASSPPDDFSTDTQYF
TRBJ2-2	.	.	TRBV5-6	TGTGCCAGCAGCCGTGGTTGGCAGGGTGGCACCGGGGAGCTGTTTTTT	CASSRGWQGGTGELFF
TRBJ2-2	.	.	TRBV19	TGTGCCAGTAGTATAGCTTGGAGCACCGGGGAGCTGTTTTTT	CASSIAWSTGELFF
TRBJ1-3	.	.	TRBV7-9	TGTGCCAGCAGCTTAGGTGGAAACACCATATATTTT	CASSLGGNTIYF
TRBJ1-3	.	.	TRBV5-6	TGTGCCAGCAGCCTGACCGGTCCGTGGAACACCATATATTTT	CASSLTGPWNTIYF
TRBJ2-7	.	.	TRBV11-3	TGTGCCAGCAGCTTAAATGGGCAGGGGGAGCAGTACTTC	CASSLNGQGEQYF
TRBJ1-2	.	.	TRBV5-4	TGTGCCAGCAGCTTAGGCCTCACGAGGGGAGGCGGCGGCTACACCTTC	CASSLGLTRGGGGYTF
TRBJ1-2	.	.	TRBV7-9	TGTGCCAGCAGCCCCCCACGGGGCCTCTATGGCTACACCTTC	CASSPPRGLYGYTF
TRBJ2-7	TRBD1	.	TRBV2	TGTGCCGGGTTACAGGGGGCCCTATCCTACGAGCAGTACTTC	CAGLQGALSYEQYF
TRBJ1-3	TRBD1	.	TRBV5-5	TGTGCCAGCAGCACAGGGGGGCCTACCTCTGGAAACACCATATATTTT	CASSTGGPTSGNTIYF
TRBJ2-3	.	.	TRBV5-6	TGTGCCAGCAGCTTGTATGGGGGTGGTTCAGATACGCAGTATTTT	CASSLYGGGSDTQYF
TRBJ2-1	TRBD2	.	TRBV19	TGTGCCAGTAGTATACTAGCGGGAGGTCGGAATGAGCAGTTCTTC	CASSILAGGRNEQFF
TRBJ2-1	.	.	TRBV10-3	TGTGCCATCAGTGATGGGCCCCAGGGAAATGAGCAGTTCTTC	CAISDGPQGNEQFF
TRBJ2-1	.	.	TRBV6-5	TGTGCCAGCAGTTATATGAATGAGCAGTTCTTC	CASSYMNEQFF
TRBJ2-1	TRBD2	once	TRBV28	TGTGCCAGCAGTCCCCCCGGGCCGGGGGGGGGCAATGAGCAGTTCTTC	CASSPPGPGGGNEQFF
TRBJ2-7	TRBD2	.	TRBV9	TGTGCCAGCAGCGTAATGGGACTACCAACCTACGAGCAGTACTTC	CASSVMGLPTYEQYF
TRBJ2-1	TRBD1	.	TRBV5-1	TGCGCCAGCAGCCCCGACAGGGCCAATGAGCAGTTCTTC	CASSPDRANEQFF
TRBJ2-3	.	.	TRBV4-1	TGCGCCAGCAGCTGGTGGACTAACAATAAAGATACGCAGTATTTT	CASSWWTNNKDTQYF
TRBJ2-7	.	.	TRBV27	TGTGCCAGCAGTTCCGGGGGCAGGGGCACCTACGAGCAGTACTTC	CASSSGGRGTYEQYF
TRBJ2-1	.	.	TRBV20-1	TGCAGTGCACGGGGAAACAATGAGCAGTTCTTC	CSARGNNEQFF
TRBJ2-1	TRBD1	.	TRBV4-3	TGCGCCAGCAGCCAAGATTATGGGGACAGAGTCTACAATGAGCAGTTCTTC	CASSQDYGDRVYNEQFF
TRBJ1-6	.	.	TRBV30	TGTGCCTGGACGGGGCAGCTTTATAATTCACCCCTCCACTTT	CAWTGQLYNSPLHF
TRBJ2-1	.	.	TRBV7-9	TGTGCCAGCAGCTTGCTCCACGTTCCTAGCTCCTACAATGAGCAGTTCTTC	CASSLLHVPSSYNEQFF
TRBJ2-3	TRBD2	.	TRBV28	TGTGCCACCAGACTAGCGGATAACACAGATACGCAGTATTTT	CATRLADNTDTQYF
TRBJ2-1	TRBD2	.	TRBV6-4	TGTGCCAGCAGTGACCCTTCCCAGCGGGAGGGCTCCTACAATGAGCAGTTCTTC	CASSDPSQREGSYNEQFF
TRBJ2-7	TRBD2	.	TRBV6-5	TGTGCCAGCGGGCCGGGACTAACTCCTCTCAAGCAGTACTTC	CASGPGLTPLKQYF
TRBJ1-2	.	.	TRBV28	TGTGCCAGCACCGAAGCCCTGACGTGGGGCTACACCTTC	CASTEALTWGYTF
TRBJ2-1	.	.	TRBV28	TGTGCCAGCACCGGACTGCTCTACAATGAGCAGTTCTTC	CASTGLLYNEQFF
TRBJ2-1	.	.	TRBV25-1	TGTGCCAGCAGCGGAGCCCAGGTGTCCAATGAGCAGTTCTTC	CASSGAQVSNEQFF
TRBJ2-7	.	.	TRBV7-8	TGTGCCAGCGCCTCGTCCCATAGCTCCTACGAGCAGTACTTC	CASASSHSSYEQYF